The 5 T cell receptor beta chains presented below share a single source sample, sequenced in a study of PD-1 blockade in mismatch repair-deficient tumors. Generated by immunoSEQ multiplex PCR, the TCRdb table keeps only in-frame clones and is missing some. Among 70,000 to 90,000 clones listed, more than 80% were seen once. The specimen comprised peripheral blood, sampled 44 weeks after starting pembrolizumab. These receptors were taken from an adult with mismatch repair-deficient cancer.

The genes are TRBV10-2 and TRBJ1-3; D gene uncertain. The CDR3 extends over 13 amino acids. Germline loops: CDR1 WSHSY, CDR2 SAAADI. V was pared by 6 bases and J by 5 bases, with 11 bases between. The CDR3 sequence is CASRAEERNTIYF. The CDR3 DNA reads as TGCGCCAGCAGAGCGGAGGAAAGAAACACCATATATTTT.

The V and J genes are TRBV5-4 and TRBJ1-5, with a possible D match to TRBD1 (6 bases). Trimming left V 2 bases short and J 5 bases short, with 11 bases between. In germline, CDR1 is SGHNT, CDR2 YYREEE (reference sequence). The CDR3 extends over 14 amino acids. The CDR3 protein is CASSFGAGDQPQHF. The DNA of the CDR3 is TGTGCCAGCAGCTTCGGCGCAGGGGATCAGCCCCAGCATTTT.

This chain joins TRBV6-4 and TRBJ1-2; perhaps TRBD1 as D (6 bases). The length of the CDR3 is 15 residues. V was trimmed by 0 bases and J by 0 bases, leaving 8 bases between them. The germline V gene has CDR1 MRHNA and CDR2 SNTAGT. CDR3 coding DNA: TGTGCCAGCAGTGACTCCGGGACAACTAACTATGGCTACACCTTC. Translation gives CASSDSGTTNYGYTF.

The V call is TRBV1, the J call TRBJ1-2. TRBV1 is flagged as a pseudogene. The CDR3 sequence is 17 residues long. The CDR3 here is CTSSQRLVRGRGYGYTF. The CDR3 DNA is TGCACCAGCAGCCAAAGACTCGTCCGGGGGAGAGGGTATGGCTACACCTTC.

The J gene is TRBJ2-7, the V gene TRBV11-3, with D maybe TRBD1 (5 bases). The CDR3 is 16 residues long. The germline CDR1 and CDR2 sequences are SGHNT and YENEEA. Between the trimmed V and J ends, which lost 2 bases and 3 bases, there was a span of 17 bases. The CDR3: CASSLRGQGALYEQYF. CDR3 sequence (DNA): TGTGCCAGCAGCTTAAGGGGTCAGGGCGCACTCTACGAGCAGTACTTC.